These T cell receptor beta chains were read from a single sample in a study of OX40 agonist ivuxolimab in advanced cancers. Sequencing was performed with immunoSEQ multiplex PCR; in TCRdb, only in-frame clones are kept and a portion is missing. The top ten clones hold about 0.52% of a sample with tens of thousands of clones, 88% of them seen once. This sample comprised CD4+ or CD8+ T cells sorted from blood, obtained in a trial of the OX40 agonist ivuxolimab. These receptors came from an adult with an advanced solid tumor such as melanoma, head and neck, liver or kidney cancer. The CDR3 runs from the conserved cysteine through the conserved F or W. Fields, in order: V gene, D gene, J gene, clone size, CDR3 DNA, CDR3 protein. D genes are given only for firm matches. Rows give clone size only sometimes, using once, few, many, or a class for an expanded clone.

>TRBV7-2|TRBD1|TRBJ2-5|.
TGTGCCAGCAGCAAAGACAGGGGGGCTGAGACCCAGTACTTC
CASSKDRGAETQYF
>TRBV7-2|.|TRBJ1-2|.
TGTGCCAGCAGCTTAAGGGGTGTCTCTGGCTACACCTTC
CASSLRGVSGYTF
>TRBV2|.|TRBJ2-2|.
TGTGCCAGCAGTGTGATGGGGTCCGGGGAGCTGTTTTTT
CASSVMGSGELFF
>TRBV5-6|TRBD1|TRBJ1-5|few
TGTGCCAGCAGCAAGGGACAGGGAGACGGACAGCCCCAGCATTTT
CASSKGQGDGQPQHF
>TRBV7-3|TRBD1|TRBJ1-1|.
TGTGCCAGCAGCCGATCCCGGGACAGGGCTGCCGGGGAAGCTTTCTTT
CASSRSRDRAAGEAFF
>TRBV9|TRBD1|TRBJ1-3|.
TGTGCCAGCAGCGTAGAACCCCTAGGGGGCTACTCTGGAAACACCATATATTTT
CASSVEPLGGYSGNTIYF
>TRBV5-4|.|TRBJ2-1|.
TGTGCCAGCAGCTTGATTGGGGGGGCGAGCTCCTACAATGAGCAGTTCTTC
CASSLIGGASSYNEQFF
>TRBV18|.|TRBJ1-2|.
TGTGCCAGCTCCTGGGAGGGATTCTATGGCTACACCTTC
CASSWEGFYGYTF
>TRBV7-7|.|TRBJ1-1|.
TGTGCTAGCAGCCCCGGCCACGGGACTGAAGCTTTCTTT
CASSPGHGTEAFF
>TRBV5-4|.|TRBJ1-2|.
TGTGCCAGCAGCTCGCCACAGGGCATCTACGGCTACACCTTC
CASSSPQGIYGYTF
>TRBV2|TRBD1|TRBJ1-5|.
TGTGCCAGCAGTGAGCAGGGGGGCGCGGACAATCAGCCCCAGCATTTT
CASSEQGGADNQPQHF
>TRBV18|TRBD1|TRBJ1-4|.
TGTGCCAGCTCACCACCGAGAAGGGACAGGGCTAATGAAAAACTGTTTTTT
CASSPPRRDRANEKLFF
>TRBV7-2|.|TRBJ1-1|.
TGTGCCAGCAGCTTTGGACGGACGGTCAACACTGAAGCTTTCTTT
CASSFGRTVNTEAFF
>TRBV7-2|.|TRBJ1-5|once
TGTGCCAGCAGCGCAGATAGCAATCAGCCCCAGCATTTT
CASSADSNQPQHF
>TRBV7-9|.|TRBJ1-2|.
TGTGCCAGCAGCTTCAGCAGAGGACCCTATGGCTACACCTTC
CASSFSRGPYGYTF
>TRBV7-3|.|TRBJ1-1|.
TGTGCCAGCAGTTTCTCTAAAAGCACTGAAGCTTTCTTT
CASSFSKSTEAFF
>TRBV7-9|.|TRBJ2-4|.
TGTGCCAGCAGCTTAGCGGTGGGGGGCCCCAAAAACATTCAGTACTTC
CASSLAVGGPKNIQYF
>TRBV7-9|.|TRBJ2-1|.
TGTGCCAGCAGTTTGGACGGACCCAATGAGCAGTTCTTC
CASSLDGPNEQFF
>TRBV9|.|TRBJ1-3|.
TGTGCCAGCAGCCCCGACAGGCAATCGCTGGCAGGGCCTGGAAACACCATATATTTT
CASSPDRQSLAGPGNTIYF
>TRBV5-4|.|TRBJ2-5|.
TGTGCCAGCAGCGCGGAGGCCAGCCAAGAGACCCAGTACTTC
CASSAEASQETQYF
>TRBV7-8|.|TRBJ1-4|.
TGTGCCAGCAGCTTAGTGGCAGGGGCCACTAATGAAAAACTGTTTTTT
CASSLVAGATNEKLFF
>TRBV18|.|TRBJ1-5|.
TGTGCCAGCTCACCACCGAGCAATCAGCCCCAGCATTTT
CASSPPSNQPQHF
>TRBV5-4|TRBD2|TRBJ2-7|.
TGTGCCAGCAGCCGGCCTGGCGGGGGGTACCAGGAGCAGTACTTC
CASSRPGGGYQEQYF
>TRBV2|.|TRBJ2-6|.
TGTGCCAGCAGTGGAGGGGTAACCTCTGGGGCCAACGTCCTGACTTTC
CASSGGVTSGANVLTF
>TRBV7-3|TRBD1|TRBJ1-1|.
TGTGCCAGCAGCCTAGAGACAGGGGATAACACTGAAGCTTTCTTT
CASSLETGDNTEAFF
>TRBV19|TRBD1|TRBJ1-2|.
TGTGCCAGTAGTACGGGACAGGGGGCTTTGGGCTATGGCTACACCTTC
CASSTGQGALGYGYTF
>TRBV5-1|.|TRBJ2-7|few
TGCGCCAGCAGCTTGAGTCCAGAAACCTACGAGCAGTACTTC
CASSLSPETYEQYF
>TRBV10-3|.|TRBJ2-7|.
TGTGCCGTCAGTGATAACGCCGACAGGTCTAACTTC
CAVSDNADRSNF
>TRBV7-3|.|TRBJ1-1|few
TGTGCCAGCAGCTTAACCGGGGAGAACACTGAAGCTTTCTTT
CASSLTGENTEAFF
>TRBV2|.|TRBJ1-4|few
TGTGCCAGCAGTGAGGAAGAAAAACTGTTTTTT
CASSEEEKLFF
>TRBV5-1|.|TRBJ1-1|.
TGCGCCAGTAGCGGACAGTTGAACACTGAAGCTTTCTTT
CASSGQLNTEAFF
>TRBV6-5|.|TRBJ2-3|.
TGTGCCAGCAGTTACTCGTCCGGCTCAGAGGTAGATACGCAGTATTTT
CASSYSSGSEVDTQYF
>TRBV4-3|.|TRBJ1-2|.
TGCGCCAGCAGCCAAAATCCACAGGGTAAAACCGGCTACACCTTC
CASSQNPQGKTGYTF
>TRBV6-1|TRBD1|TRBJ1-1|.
TGTGCCAGCAGTGAATTGTCCGGGACAGGGACCCAAGGAGCGAGATTTACTGAAGCTTTCTTT
CASSELSGTGTQGARFTEAFF
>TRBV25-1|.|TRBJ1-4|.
TGTGCCAGCAGTGACAGCACAGGGCTGAATGAAAAACTGTTTTTT
CASSDSTGLNEKLFF
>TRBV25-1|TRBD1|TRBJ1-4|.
TGTGCCAGCAGAGGACCGGGACAGACACTGTTTTTT
CASRGPGQTLFF
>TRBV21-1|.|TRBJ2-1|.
TGTGCCAGCAGCAAGAGATTTGGGGGGGGGCCCTGGGAGCAGTTCTTC
CASSKRFGGGPWEQFF
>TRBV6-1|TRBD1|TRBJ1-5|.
TGTGCCAGCAGTGAGGGGACAGGGGTTCAGCCCCAGCATTTT
CASSEGTGVQPQHF
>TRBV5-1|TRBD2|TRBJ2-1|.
TGCGCCAGCAGCGTAACTAGCGGGACAACCAATGAGCAGTTCTTC
CASSVTSGTTNEQFF
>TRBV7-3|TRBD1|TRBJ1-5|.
TGTGCCAGCAGCCCCACAGGGGGCGGGGGTCAGCCCCAGCATTTT
CASSPTGGGGQPQHF
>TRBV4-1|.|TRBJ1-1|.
TGCGCCAGCAGCCAAGGGGGAGTAGTGATGAACACTGAAGCTTTCTTT
CASSQGGVVMNTEAFF
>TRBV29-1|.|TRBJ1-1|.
TGCAGCGTTGGCGGGGCGATGAACACTGAAGCTTTCTTT
CSVGGAMNTEAFF
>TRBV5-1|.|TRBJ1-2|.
TGCGCCAGCAGCTTGGAACGGGGCGCCGAGGGCTACACCTTC
CASSLERGAEGYTF
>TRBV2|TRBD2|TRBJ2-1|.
TGTGCCAGCAGAGGGACTAGGGTGGGGAATGAGCAGTTCTTC
CASRGTRVGNEQFF
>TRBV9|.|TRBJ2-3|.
TGTGCCAGCAGCGATCTAGCGACTAGCACAGATACGCAGTATTTT
CASSDLATSTDTQYF
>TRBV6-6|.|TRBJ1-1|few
TGTGCCAGCAGGGGGCGGGAAGCTTTCTTT
CASRGREAFF
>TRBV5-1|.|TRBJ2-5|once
TGCGCCAGCAGCTTGGTACCAGATCAAGAGACCCAGTACTTC
CASSLVPDQETQYF
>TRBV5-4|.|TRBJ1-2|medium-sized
TGTGCCAGCAGCTTGTTACAGGATGACTATGGCTACACCTTC
CASSLLQDDYGYTF
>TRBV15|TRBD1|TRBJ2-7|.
TGTGCCACCAGCAGGGACAGGGGAAGCACCTACGAGCAGTACTTC
CATSRDRGSTYEQYF
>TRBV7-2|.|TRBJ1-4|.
TGTGCCAGCAGCTCCGGACGGGGAAATGAAAAACTGTTTTTT
CASSSGRGNEKLFF
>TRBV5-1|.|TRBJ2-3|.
TGCGCCAGCCTCAGCACAGATACGCAGTATTTT
CASLSTDTQYF
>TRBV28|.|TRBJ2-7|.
TGTGCCAGCAGCTCGGGACACCGACCCTACGAGCAGTACTTC
CASSSGHRPYEQYF
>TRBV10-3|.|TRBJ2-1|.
TGTGCCATCAGTGAACGGGGGGCGGGTAATGAGCAGTTCTTC
CAISERGAGNEQFF